These 2 T cell receptor beta chains originate from one sample sequenced in a study of CD8+CD57+ T cells in acquired aplastic anemia. For sequencing, patients were chosen who had shown expansion of CD8+CD57+ cells by flow cytometry. Profiling of TCR beta VDJ combinations and CDR3 sequences used genomic DNA as template. TCRdb processed the reads anew with MiXCR; each CDR3 protein has one entry. The sample lists 170,000 or so distinct CDR3 sequences; nearly 65% were seen once. Sequencing used sorted CD4+, CD8+, or CD8+CD57+ T cells (not recorded which) from PBMCs. The origin of the receptors is a human donor with aplastic anemia.

The CDR3 region is CASSGRGKSLHF. In DNA, the CDR3 is TGTGCCAGTAGTGGCAGGGGTAAGTCCCTCCACTTT. The chain is built from TRBV19 and TRBJ1-6; the D gene is possibly TRBD1 (6 bases). Trimming shortened V by 5 bases and J by 14 bases, and 13 bases separated the two germline ends. Germline CDR1 and CDR2: LNHDA and SQIVND (reference sequence). This CDR3 is 12 amino acids long.

The chain links TRBV19 to TRBJ2-7, with D uncertain. Per germline, CDR1 LNHDA and CDR2 SQIVND (reference sequence). V lost 2 bases and J lost 6, with 11 bases in between. This CDR3 spans 13 amino acids. CDR3 nucleotide sequence: TGTGCCAGTAGTATAAAGTTGCGAACCGAGCAGTACTTC. Translated, it gives CASSIKLRTEQYF.